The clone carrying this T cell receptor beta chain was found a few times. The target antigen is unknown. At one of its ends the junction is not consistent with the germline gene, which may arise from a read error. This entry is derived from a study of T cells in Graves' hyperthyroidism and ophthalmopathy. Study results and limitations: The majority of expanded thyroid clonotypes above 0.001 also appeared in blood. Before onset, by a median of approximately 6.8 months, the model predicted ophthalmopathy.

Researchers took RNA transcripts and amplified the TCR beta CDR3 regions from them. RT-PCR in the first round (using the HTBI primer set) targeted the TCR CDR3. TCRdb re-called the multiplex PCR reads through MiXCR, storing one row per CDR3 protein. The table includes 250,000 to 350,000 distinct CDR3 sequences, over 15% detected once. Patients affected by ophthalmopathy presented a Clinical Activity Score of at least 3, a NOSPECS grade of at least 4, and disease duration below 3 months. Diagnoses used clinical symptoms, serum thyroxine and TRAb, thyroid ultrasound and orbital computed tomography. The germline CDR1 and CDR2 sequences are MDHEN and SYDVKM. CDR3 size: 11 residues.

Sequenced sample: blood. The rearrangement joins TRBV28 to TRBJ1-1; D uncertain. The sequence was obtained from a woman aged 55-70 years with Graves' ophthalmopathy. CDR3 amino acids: CATEDALGAFF. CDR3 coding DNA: TGTGCCACTGAAGATGCACTGGGAGCTTTCTTC.